This T cell receptor beta chain was recorded in a study of CD8 T cells in ankylosing spondylitis (TCRdb year 2017). Turning to the overall study: To find TCR variants linked to disease, the study profiled T cell receptor beta repertoires in ankylosing spondylitis patients and healthy donors. The full study cohort comprised around 25 ankylosing spondylitis patients and about 110 healthy donors. Samples of peripheral blood were taken, and for ankylosing spondylitis patients, synovial fluid was collected as well. What the authors observed across the whole study: The disease-linked clones were reported to be significantly enriched in matched synovial fluid samples from ankylosing spondylitis patients. Blood from ankylosing spondylitis patients appeared to be characterized by a TCR beta motif made up of under ten highly homologous amino acid variants. A CD8+ phenotype was shown by the disease-linked clones, which were found at relatively low frequencies in peripheral blood. Some of the motif variants had been reported before in the synovial fluid and blood of reactive arthritis patients, a finding that suggests common disease-initiation mechanisms.

This clonotype was seen a handful of times. Which antigen it targets is not known. Per-base qualities were not stored, and no clone one base away is much larger. Sequencing instrument: Illumina HiSeq 2500. TCR beta libraries were prepared by quantitative 5'-RACE with molecular barcodes. The study's processing was this. A new computational method, built on a probabilistic model of VDJ rearrangement, was used to identify disease-linked TCR variants. TCRdb applied fastp at Q25 and MiXCR to the public reads, then kept only in-frame beta chains. Each CDR3 protein appears once, grouped with its most common genes and DNA. TCRdb, not the original authors, processed these V and J calls. The sample table contains around 450,000 distinct CDR3 sequences; only one count was recorded for roughly 26% of them. About 0.9% of the sample rests with the top ten. There are 17 amino acids in the CDR3, from cysteine to phenylalanine inclusive. This entry keeps only the CDR3 DNA: 51 bases, framed from base 1. Unmatched junction bases come to 12, with V trimmed by 0 bases and J by 4 bases. The CDR1 and CDR2 encoded by the germline V gene are SQVTM and ANQGSEA.

The sequence joins TRBV29-1 to TRBJ2-1, and 7 junctional nucleotides match TRBD2. Sequencing used blood, either unsorted or a sorted T cell fraction (not recorded which). This sequence was found in a male donor with ankylosing spondylitis. CDR3 reads: CSVEERGVGGDYNEQFF. The DNA reads as follows: TGCAGCGTTGAAGAAAGGGGTGTGGGAGGGGATTACAATGAGCAGTTCTTC.